These 2 T cell receptor beta chains originate from one sample sequenced in a study of blood T cell repertoires in COVID-19 (dated by TCRdb to the early 2020s). To prepare the library, the immunoSEQ multiplex PCR assay was applied. In TCRdb, the immuneACCESS table is reduced to in-frame sequences with V and J assigned. These tables do not hold every clone; where another copy was compared, an unresolved V gene accounts for under half, and the others remain unexplained. The sample table records 200,000 to 300,000 clones; roughly nine tenths of these occur just once. The top ten clones comprise just over 7% of the sample. The specimen sequenced was peripheral blood. These receptors all come from a man aged 55 to 70 who had recovered from COVID-19.

The V call is TRBV2, the J call TRBJ2-1; D call uncertain. The V gene lost 8 bases and the J gene lost 4 bases, with 9 bases spanning the gap. The germline V gene has CDR1 SNHLY and CDR2 FYNNEI. The CDR3 has 12 amino acids. The CDR3 DNA reads as TGTGCCAGCCGACTGGCTTACAATGAGCAGTTCTTC. Its protein product is CASRLAYNEQFF.

The rearrangement uses TRBV20-1 and TRBJ1-2; no firm D call. V gave up 3 bases and J gave up 4 bases, with 6 bases separating them. In germline, CDR1 is DFQATT, CDR2 SNEGSKA (reference sequence). This CDR3 spans 11 amino acids. The CDR3 DNA reads as TGCAGTGCTAGGTCGGGCTATGGCTACACCTTC. Amino acid sequence: CSARSGYGYTF.